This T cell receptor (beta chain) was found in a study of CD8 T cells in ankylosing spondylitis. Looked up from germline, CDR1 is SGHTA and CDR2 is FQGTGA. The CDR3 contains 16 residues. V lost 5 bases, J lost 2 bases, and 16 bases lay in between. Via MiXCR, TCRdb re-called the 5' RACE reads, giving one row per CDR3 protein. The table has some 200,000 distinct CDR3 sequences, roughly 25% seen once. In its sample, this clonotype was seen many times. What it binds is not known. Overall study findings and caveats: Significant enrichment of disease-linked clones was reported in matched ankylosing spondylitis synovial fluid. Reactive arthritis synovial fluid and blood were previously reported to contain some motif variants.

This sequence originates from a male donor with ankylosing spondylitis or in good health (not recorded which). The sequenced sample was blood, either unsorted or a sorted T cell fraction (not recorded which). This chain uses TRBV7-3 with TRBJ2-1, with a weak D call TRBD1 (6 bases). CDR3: CASSPRGGAAYNEQFF. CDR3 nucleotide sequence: TGTGCCAGCAGCCCCCGAGGGGGAGCCGCCTACAATGAGCAGTTCTTC.